This passage covers 21 T cell receptor beta chains from one sample sequenced in a study of Graves' ophthalmopathy and Graves' hyperthyroidism. From RNA, the CDR3 regions of TCR beta chains were amplified and sequenced. Second-round multiplex PCR followed a first-round RT-PCR using HTBI primers. TCRdb itself ran the multiplex PCR reads through MiXCR, one entry per CDR3 protein. Of some 1.1 million distinct CDR3 sequences listed, 35% to 45% are singletons. Sequenced sample: peripheral blood or thyroid tissue (not recorded which). The receptors come from an adult man with Graves' hyperthyroidism.

This clonotype was detected a few times. Since a much larger clone is just one base distant, this may be a read error. The chain couples TRBV7-2 to TRBJ1-6, with a tentative D call TRBD1 (6 bases). The CDR3 is 20 residues long. Trimming pared 4 bases from V and 9 bases from J, leaving 31 bases between. In germline, CDR1 is SGHTA, CDR2 FQGNSA. The CDR3 here is CASSSRGGTPGARGISPLHF. CDR3 DNA: TGTGCCAGCAGCTCCCGAGGGGGTACGCCGGGGGCGCGTGGGATTTCACCCCTCCACTTT.

This clonotype was seen a handful of times. The chain links TRBV20-1 to TRBJ1-1; a weak D match, TRBD1 (5 bases). Germline CDR1 and CDR2: DFQATT and SNEGSKA (reference sequence). The CDR3 is 15 amino acids. V was cut by 0 bases and J by 5 bases, with 16 bases left in between. CDR3 loop: CSARDFSGGWTEAFF. The CDR3, as DNA: TGCAGTGCTAGAGATTTCTCGGGGGGGTGGACTGAAGCTTTCTTT.

This clonotype was counted ten times or more. The rearrangement joins TRBV11-2 to TRBJ1-1, with TRBD1 identical over 8 bases. This CDR3 has 15 amino acids. Germline V gene sequence: CDR1 SGHAT, CDR2 FQNNGV. The V segment lost 6 bases and the J segment 9 bases; nucleotides outside the gene matches: 15. CDR3 sequence: CASRPTDRGRVQAFF. CDR3 nucleotides: TGTGCCAGCAGGCCGACTGACAGGGGTCGGGTCCAAGCTTTCTTT.

This clonotype was seen a handful of times. This chain connects TRBV6-5 to TRBJ2-7; possibly TRBD2 for D (5 bases). Looked up from germline, CDR1 is MNHEY and CDR2 is SVGAGI. The length of the CDR3 is 12 residues. V was cut by 6 bases and J by 6 bases, with 12 bases left in between. This CDR3 is CASSQTGTEQYF. The DNA for the CDR3 is TGTGCCAGCAGCCAAACGGGAACCGAGCAGTACTTC.

V is TRBV19 and J is TRBJ1-1; possible D gene TRBD1, 6 bases. Germline CDR1 and CDR2: LNHDA and SQIVND (reference sequence). This CDR3 comprises 13 residues. V shed 6 bases and J shed 4 bases, with 12 bases lying between them. The CDR3 sequence: CASRWGALTEAFF. The CDR3 region has the DNA TGTGCCAGTAGGTGGGGGGCACTCACTGAAGCTTTCTTT.

This clonotype was detected many times. The chain recombines TRBV2 with TRBJ2-6; D is possibly TRBD1 or TRBD2 (5 bases each). The germline gives CDR1 SNHLY, CDR2 FYNNEI. This CDR3 has 15 amino acids. V gave up 7 bases and J gave up 3 bases, with 13 bases separating them. CDR3 sequence: CASMRRGDGANVLTF. The CDR3 nucleotides are TGTGCCAGCATGCGGCGAGGGGATGGGGCCAACGTCCTGACTTTC.

A few counts support this clonotype. At one end the junction does not follow the germline gene, possibly because of a read error. This rearrangement joins TRBV2 to TRBJ2-7, with a possible D match to TRBD1 (6 bases). The CDR3 sequence is 15 residues long. Germline values: CDR1 SNHLY, CDR2 FYNNEI. CDR3 in amino acids: CASSLGAKASSEQYF. CDR3 coding DNA: TGTGCCAGCAGTTTGGGGGCCAAGGCTTCCTCCGAGCAGTACTTC.

This clonotype was picked up many times. This sequence joins TRBV19 and TRBJ1-5, with 7 bases lining up with TRBD1. Losses at the gene ends were 8 bases for V and 2 bases for J; bases not matched to a gene: 9. The CDR3 runs 15 residues. In germline, CDR1 is LNHDA, CDR2 SQIVND (reference sequence). Here the CDR3 reads CASGGGTARNQPQHF. The CDR3 DNA reads as TGTGCCAGTGGAGGGGGGACAGCGCGCAATCAGCCCCAGCATTTT.

This clonotype turned up a few times. The genes are TRBV10-3 and TRBJ1-2; 11 bases match TRBD1. Germline CDR1 ENHRY, CDR2 SYGVKD. J gave up 5 bases and V 10 bases, and 12 bases lay outside the gene matches. This CDR3 is built from 15 residues. Written as DNA, the CDR3 is TGTGCCAGCAGAAATGGAGGACAGGGGGCTTATGGCTACACCTTC. Translation gives CASRNGGQGAYGYTF.

In its sample, this clonotype was seen a few times. A read error may be the cause here, since a much bigger clone is one base away. The chain has TRBV25-1 and TRBJ1-5; tentative D call: TRBD1 (6 bases). CDR1 is MGHDK and CDR2 is SYGVNS in the germline V gene. The V end was cut by 6 bases, the J end by 4 bases, with 19 bases between. This CDR3 region has 16 residues. The CDR3 loop reads CASSGPGAGVNQPQHF. CDR3 sequence (DNA): TGTGCCAGCAGCGGACCCGGGGCAGGGGTGAATCAGCCCCAGCATTTT.

The V gene is TRBV30, the J gene TRBJ2-7; 7 nucleotides match TRBD1. The V and J ends lost 2 bases and 9 bases, in that order; junction bases with no gene match: 13. The germline V gene has CDR1 GTSNPN and CDR2 SVGIG (reference sequence). CDR3 length: 14 amino acids. The CDR3 reads CAWSKGTVGNGQYF. CDR3 coding DNA: TGTGCCTGGAGTAAAGGGACAGTCGGCAACGGGCAGTACTTC.

This rearrangement joins TRBV9 to TRBJ1-1, with 7 nucleotides matching TRBD1. The CDR3 length is 15 residues. J gave up 1 base and V 5 bases, and 8 bases lay outside the gene matches. Germline V gene sequence: CDR1 SGDLS, CDR2 YYNGEE. The CDR3 sequence is CASSQPRGGNTEAFF. Here the CDR3 DNA reads TGTGCCAGCAGTCAGCCCAGGGGGGGGAACACTGAAGCTTTCTTT. Full variable domain (missing parts from reference TRBV9 and TRBJ1-1): DSGVTQTPKHLITATGQRVTLRCSPRSGDLSVYWYQQSLDQGLQFLIQYYNGEERAKGNILERFSAQQFPDLHSELNLSSLELGDSALYFCASSQPRGGNTEAFFGQGTRLTVV.

At least ten counts were recorded for this clonotype. The chain uses TRBV15 and TRBJ2-5; D unclear. The V gene's germline CDR1 is LNHNV and CDR2 YYDKDF (reference sequence). V shed 1 base and J shed 0 bases, with 9 bases lying between them. The CDR3 loop spans 15 amino acids. The CDR3 sequence: CATSRGAKYQETQYF. Here the CDR3 DNA reads TGTGCCACCAGCAGAGGAGCCAAGTACCAAGAGACCCAGTACTTC.

This clonotype showed up many times. The V and J genes are TRBV19 and TRBJ1-5; D is unresolved. Per germline, CDR1 LNHDA and CDR2 SQIVND (reference sequence). This CDR3 has 12 residues. V lost 7 bases to trimming and J lost 6 bases, with 10 bases between them. CDR3 DNA: TGTGCCAGTACCTCCTCAATTCAGCCCCAGCATTTT. Its protein product is CASTSSIQPQHF.

This clonotype has ten or more counts. The chain is built from TRBV6-1 and TRBJ1-5; D remains ambiguous. Deletions cut 4 bases from V and 1 base from J, with 17 bases between. The CDR3 has 17 residues. Looked up from germline, CDR1 is MNHNS and CDR2 is SASEGT. The DNA of the CDR3 is TGTGCCAGCAGTGGGGAGCGAAACGCACGAAGCAATCAGCCCCAGCATTTT. This translates into CASSGERNARSNQPQHF.

This clonotype appeared many times. This sequence joins TRBV6-5 and TRBJ1-6; perhaps TRBD1 as D (5 bases). The CDR3 extends over 13 amino acids. V was pared by 3 bases and J by 8 bases, with 8 bases between. The V gene's germline CDR1 is MNHEY and CDR2 SVGAGI. CDR3 residues: CASSYLGDSPLHF. The CDR3 DNA sequence: TGTGCCAGCAGTTATTTGGGGGATTCACCCCTCCACTTT.

The chain recombines TRBV5-1 with TRBJ1-1; D is perhaps TRBD1 (5 bases). The ends were cut back, 2 bases at V and 4 bases at J, with 12 bases in the middle. This CDR3 has 14 amino acids. Germline CDR1 is SGHRS and CDR2 is YFSETQ. The CDR3 spells CASSFEGGATEAFF. The DNA of the CDR3 is TGCGCCAGCAGCTTCGAGGGAGGGGCCACTGAAGCTTTCTTT.

In its sample, this clonotype was seen many times. The chain combines TRBV9 with TRBJ1-4, with 8 bases identical to TRBD1. The CDR3 runs to 14 residues. Germline V CDR1 and CDR2: SGDLS, YYNGEE. The V segment lost 4 bases and the J segment 7 bases; nucleotides outside the gene matches: 6. The CDR3 nucleotides read TGTGCCAGCAGCACCGGGACAGGCCTTGAAAAACTGTTTTTT. Translated, it gives CASSTGTGLEKLFF.

This clonotype was observed at least ten times. The genes are TRBV7-2 and TRBJ1-2; D not certain. The CDR3 sequence is 12 residues long. Trimming cost V 7 bases and J 2 bases, with 8 bases left between them. Germline V gives CDR1 SGHTA, CDR2 FQGNSA. As DNA, the CDR3 is TGTGCCAGCAATTCCGGAAACTATGGCTACACCTTC. This translates into CASNSGNYGYTF.

Note on this clonotype: Relative to the germline gene, one junction end is altered; a read error may explain this. The rearrangement links TRBV9 to TRBJ1-1; 7 bases match TRBD1. The V gene's germline CDR1 is SGDLS and CDR2 YYNGEE. The CDR3 contains 15 residues. This CDR3 is CASSVYGGQHTEAFF. The CDR3 DNA is TGTGCAAGCAGCGTATATGGGGGACAGCACACTGAAGCTTTCTTT.

CDR3 DNA: TGCAGCGTTGAAGATCCCCCAGGGAGGGAGACCCAGTACTTC. This encodes CSVEDPPGRETQYF. The rearrangement uses TRBV29-1 and TRBJ2-5, with D possibly matching TRBD2 (6 bases). The germline CDR1 and CDR2 sequences are SQVTM and ANQGSEA. The CDR3 loop spans 14 amino acids. Trimming stripped 0 bases from V and 5 bases from J, with 13 bases between.